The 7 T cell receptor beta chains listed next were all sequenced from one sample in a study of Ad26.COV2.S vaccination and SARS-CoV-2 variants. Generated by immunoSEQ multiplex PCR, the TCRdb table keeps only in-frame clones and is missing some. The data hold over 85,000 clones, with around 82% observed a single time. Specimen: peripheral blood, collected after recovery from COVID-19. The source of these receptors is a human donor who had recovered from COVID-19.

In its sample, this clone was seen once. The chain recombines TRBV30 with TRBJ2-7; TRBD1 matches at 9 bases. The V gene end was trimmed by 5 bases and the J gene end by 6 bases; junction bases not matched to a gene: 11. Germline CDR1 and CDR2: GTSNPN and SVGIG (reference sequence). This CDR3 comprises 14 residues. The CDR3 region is CAWGYYRGLGEQYF. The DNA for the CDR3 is TGTGCCTGGGGTTATTACAGGGGGCTTGGCGAGCAGTACTTC.

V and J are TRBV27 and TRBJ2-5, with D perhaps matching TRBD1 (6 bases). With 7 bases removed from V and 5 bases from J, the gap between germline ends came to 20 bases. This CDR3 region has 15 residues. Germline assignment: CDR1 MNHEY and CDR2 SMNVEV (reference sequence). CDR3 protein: CASTKYRVGMETQYF. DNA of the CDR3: TGTGCCAGCACCAAGTACAGGGTAGGTATGGAGACCCAGTACTTC.

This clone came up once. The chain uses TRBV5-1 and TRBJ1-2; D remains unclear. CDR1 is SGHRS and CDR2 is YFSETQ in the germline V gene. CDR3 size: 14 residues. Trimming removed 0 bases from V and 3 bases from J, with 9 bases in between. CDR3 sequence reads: CASSLASADYGYTF. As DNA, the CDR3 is TGCGCCAGCAGCTTGGCATCGGCAGACTATGGCTACACCTTC. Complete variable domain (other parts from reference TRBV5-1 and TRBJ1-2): KAGVTQTPRYLIKTRGQQVTLSCSPISGHRSVSWYQQTPGQGLQFLFEYFSETQRNKGNFPGRFSGRQFSNSRSEMNVSTLELGDSALYLCASSLASADYGYTFGSGTRLTVV.

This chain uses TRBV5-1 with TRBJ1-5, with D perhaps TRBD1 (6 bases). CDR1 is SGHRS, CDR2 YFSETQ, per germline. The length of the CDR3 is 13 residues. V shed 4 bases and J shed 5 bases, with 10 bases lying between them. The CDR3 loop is CASSTQGDQPQHF. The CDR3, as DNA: TGCGCCAGCAGCACACAGGGCGATCAGCCCCAGCATTTT.

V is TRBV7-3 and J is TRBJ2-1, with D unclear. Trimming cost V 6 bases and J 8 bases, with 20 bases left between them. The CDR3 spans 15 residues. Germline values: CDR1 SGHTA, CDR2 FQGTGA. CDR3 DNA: TGTGCCAGCAGTTTTCTGCCCACCCCTCGGGATGAGCAGTTCTTC. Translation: CASSFLPTPRDEQFF.

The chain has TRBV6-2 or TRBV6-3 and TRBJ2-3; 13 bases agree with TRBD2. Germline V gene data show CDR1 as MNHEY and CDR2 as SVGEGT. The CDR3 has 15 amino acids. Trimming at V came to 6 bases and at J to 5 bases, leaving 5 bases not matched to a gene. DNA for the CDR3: TGTGCCAGCAGCCCCAGACTAGCGGGGGGAGATACGCAGTATTTT. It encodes CASSPRLAGGDTQYF.

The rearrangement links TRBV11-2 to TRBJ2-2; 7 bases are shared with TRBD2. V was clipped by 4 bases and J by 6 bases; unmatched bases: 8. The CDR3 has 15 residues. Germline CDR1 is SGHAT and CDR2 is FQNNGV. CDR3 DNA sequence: TGTGCCAGCAGCTCCAAATGGGGAGGGTCCGGGGAGCTGTTTTTT. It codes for CASSSKWGGSGELFF.